The 24 T cell receptor beta chains listed next were all sequenced from one sample in a study of shared clonotypes between healthy human individuals (TCRdb year 2020). CD8 naive samples were obtained by positive selection for CCR7 among CD45RO-negative cells, yielding a CD45RA+CCR7+ population from which TemRA cells were excluded. The receptor library was made with the immunoSEQ multiplex PCR assay. This immuneACCESS table, as held by TCRdb, lists in-frame sequences with V and J called but not all clones. Of the missing ones, under half trace to an unresolved V gene in checked studies; the others have no known cause. The sample records about 2 million clones, about 95% of which are singletons. Approximately 1.2% of the sample rests with the top ten. The sequencing sample was made of naive CD8+ T cells sorted from blood. The cell subset or site tag for this specimen amounts to: CD45RA+CCR7+. All receptors derive from a man between 18 and 35 years old in good health.

The chain is built from TRBV5-6 and TRBJ2-5; D is perhaps TRBD2 (5 bases). The ends were cut back, 6 bases at V and 3 bases at J, with 24 bases in the middle. Germline-derived CDR1 and CDR2 are SGHDT and YYEEEE. This CDR3 is built from 17 residues. CDR3 region: CASTSELGWGLEETQYF. CDR3 coding DNA: TGTGCCAGCACCAGTGAACTAGGGTGGGGTCTTGAAGAGACCCAGTACTTC.

The genes are TRBV29-1 and TRBJ2-5, with 9 bases aligning to TRBD2. CDR3 length equals 16 residues. V was clipped by 3 bases and J by 4 bases; unmatched bases: 12. Germline-derived CDR1 and CDR2 are SQVTM and ANQGSEA. The CDR3 spells CSVDGVAGAPPETQYF. In DNA form, the CDR3 reads TGCAGCGTTGATGGAGTAGCGGGAGCCCCGCCAGAGACCCAGTACTTC.

The V call is TRBV6-1, the J call TRBJ2-5; 7 nucleotides align to TRBD1. CDR3 length: 15 amino acids. The ends lost 2 bases at V and 6 bases at J; junction bases unmatched: 9. CDR1 is MNHNS and CDR2 is SASEGT in the germline V gene. CDR3 protein: CASSELGGSGKTQYF. In nucleotides, the CDR3 is TGTGCCAGCAGTGAATTAGGGGGCTCTGGGAAGACCCAGTACTTC.

This clone was recorded once. The chain carries TRBV5-1 and TRBJ2-3, with D maybe TRBD2 (5 bases). The CDR3 loop spans 14 amino acids. V was shortened by 6 bases and J by 0 bases, with 11 bases between the two germline ends. Germline assignment: CDR1 SGHRS and CDR2 YFSETQ. CDR3 DNA sequence: TGCGCCAGCATGGACTCAACTAGCACAGATACGCAGTATTTT. It encodes CASMDSTSTDTQYF.

The chain links TRBV5-6 to TRBJ1-1; D uncertain. Deletions cut 4 bases from V and 3 bases from J, with 19 bases between. The CDR3 extends over 16 amino acids. Germline CDR1 and CDR2: SGHDT and YYEEEE. Here the CDR3 reads CASSVALGGFYTEAFF. CDR3 sequence (DNA): TGTGCCAGCAGCGTGGCACTAGGAGGGTTCTACACTGAAGCTTTCTTT.

The rearrangement links TRBV11-1 to TRBJ2-5; D is ambiguous. Between the trimmed V and J ends, which lost 4 bases and 5 bases, there was a span of 14 bases. This CDR3 is built from 14 residues. The germline V gene has CDR1 SGHAT and CDR2 FQDESV (reference sequence). In DNA, the CDR3 is TGTGCCAGCAGCTCCCCCCGAGATTTGGAGACCCAGTACTTC. Protein sequence: CASSSPRDLETQYF.

The rearrangement uses TRBV13 and TRBJ2-7; unclear D gene. V dropped 0 bases and J dropped 0 bases, with 9 bases sitting between them. Per the germline V gene, CDR1 is PRHDT and CDR2 is FYEKMQ (reference sequence). The CDR3 is 15 residues long. In nucleotides, the CDR3 is TGTGCCAGCAGCTTAGGCGTGTCTAGCTCCTACGAGCAGTACTTC. Translated, it gives CASSLGVSSSYEQYF.

A remark on this clone: In the same sample, other DNA sequences code for this CDR3. The chain carries TRBV19 and TRBJ2-7; no firm D call. CDR3 length: 13 residues. The germline CDR1 and CDR2 sequences are LNHDA and SQIVND (reference sequence). V lost 1 base to trimming and J lost 3 bases, with 7 bases between them. CDR3 sequence reads: CASSIGTDYEQYF. The CDR3 DNA reads as TGTGCCAGTAGTATAGGTACAGACTACGAGCAGTACTTC.

V usage is TRBV19 and J usage is TRBJ1-3; D is undetermined. CDR3 length: 14 residues. CDR1 is LNHDA, CDR2 SQIVND, per germline (reference sequence). Trimming stripped 6 bases from V and 3 bases from J, with 12 bases between. This CDR3 is CASRGGAYGNTIYF. The CDR3 DNA follows: TGTGCCAGTAGGGGCGGCGCATATGGAAACACCATATATTTT.

The chain employs TRBV25-1 and TRBJ1-2, with 7 bases fitting TRBD1. The V gene end was trimmed by 4 bases and the J gene end by 6 bases; junction bases not matched to a gene: 5. Germline V gives CDR1 MGHDK, CDR2 SYGVNS. The CDR3 spans 13 residues. CDR3 nucleotide sequence: TGTGCCAGCAGTGGACAGGGCAGGGATGGCTACACCTTC. It specifies CASSGQGRDGYTF.

Concerning this clone: The junction shows a germline mismatch at one end, possibly a read error. The V call is TRBV29-1, the J call TRBJ2-1, with TRBD1 matching over 8 bases. The CDR3 consists of 15 residues. In germline, CDR1 is SQVTM, CDR2 ANQGSEA. CDR3 region: CSAEARTGIYNEQFF. The CDR3 DNA follows: TGCAGCGCTGAAGCGAGGACAGGGATTTACAATGAGCAGTTCTTC.

This clone was detected only once. The J gene is TRBJ2-7, the V gene TRBV6-5; TRBD2 matches at 9 bases. This CDR3 has 16 amino acids. From germline, CDR1 is MNHEY and CDR2 SVGAGI. The trim removed 2 bases at V and 2 bases at J, leaving 7 bases unmatched. The CDR3 reads CASSYPSGRNTYEQYF. DNA for the CDR3: TGTGCCAGCAGTTACCCCAGCGGGAGGAACACCTACGAGCAGTACTTC.

This chain uses TRBV4-1 with TRBJ2-1; D gene ambiguous. The CDR3 runs 15 residues. Per germline, CDR1 MGHRA and CDR2 YSYEKL. V gave up 1 base and J gave up 3 bases, with 10 bases separating them. CDR3 amino acids: CASSQAPDLYNEQFF. In nucleotides, the CDR3 is TGCGCCAGCAGCCAAGCACCGGACCTCTACAATGAGCAGTTCTTC.

A note on this clone: Distinct nucleotide sequences in the sample also encode this CDR3. The rearrangement links TRBV4-1 to TRBJ2-5; no reliable D call. V dropped 1 base and J dropped 4 bases, with 7 bases sitting between them. The germline V gene encodes CDR1 MGHRA and CDR2 YSYEKL. This CDR3 contains 13 residues. Here the CDR3 reads CASSQVGRETQYF. The CDR3 nucleotides read TGCGCCAGCAGCCAAGTGGGCCGAGAGACCCAGTACTTC.

This clone is a singleton in its sample. CDR3 sequence: CASSVGSDPEAFF. The DNA for the CDR3 is TGTGCCAGCAGCGTAGGGTCCGACCCTGAAGCTTTCTTT. The J gene is TRBJ1-1, the V gene TRBV9; D is uncertain. The CDR3 extends over 13 amino acids. Trimming shortened V by 0 bases and J by 6 bases, and 9 bases separated the two germline ends. Germline values: CDR1 SGDLS, CDR2 YYNGEE.

The chain links TRBV5-1 to TRBJ1-1, with 7 bases aligning to TRBD1. The CDR3 totals 14 residues. With V trimmed by 1 base and J by 7 bases, 7 bases remained unmatched. Germline assignment: CDR1 SGHRS and CDR2 YFSETQ. CDR3 coding DNA: TGCGCCAGCAGCTTGATAGGGGGCGAAGATGAAGCTTTCTTT. Translated: CASSLIGGEDEAFF. The full variable domain, its missing parts supplied by reference TRBV5-1 and TRBJ1-1, is KAGVTQTPRYLIKTRGQQVTLSCSPISGHRSVSWYQQTPGQGLQFLFEYFSETQRNKGNFPGRFSGRQFSNSRSEMNVSTLELGDSALYLCASSLIGGEDEAFFGQGTRLTVV.

This chain connects TRBV2 to TRBJ2-1, with D hard to call. Trimming took off 11 bases at V and 0 bases at J, with 14 bases between the two ends. CDR3 length: 14 residues. CDR1 is SNHLY and CDR2 is FYNNEI in the germline V gene. The CDR3: CAAVVKSSYNEQFF. CDR3 DNA sequence: TGTGCCGCAGTGGTGAAGAGCTCCTACAATGAGCAGTTCTTC.

The chain joins TRBV7-9 to TRBJ2-7, with D perhaps TRBD1 (5 bases). V was clipped by 6 bases and J by 3 bases, with 12 bases between them. CDR1 is SEHNR and CDR2 is FQNEAQ in the germline V gene (reference sequence). This CDR3 contains 13 residues. The CDR3 loop is CASRSEGDYEQYF. The CDR3 DNA is TGTGCCAGCAGGTCAGAAGGGGACTACGAGCAGTACTTC.

This chain links TRBV27 with TRBJ2-5; TRBD2 might be the D (6 bases). Germline CDR1 reads MNHEY; CDR2 reads SMNVEV (reference sequence). CDR3 size: 15 residues. Trimming pared 0 bases from V and 6 bases from J, leaving 14 bases between. CDR3 sequence: CASSLSAEGRQTQYF. The CDR3 DNA is TGTGCCAGCAGTTTATCCGCGGAGGGGAGGCAGACCCAGTACTTC.

The sample holds a few counts of this clone. The chain is built from TRBV2 and TRBJ1-2, with a tentative D call TRBD1 (5 bases). V shed 4 bases and J shed 8 bases, with 8 bases lying between them. Per germline, CDR1 SNHLY and CDR2 FYNNEI. The CDR3 has 11 residues. CDR3 in DNA: TGTGCCAGCAGTGGAGAGGGGGGCTACACCTTC. Residues: CASSGEGGYTF. The complete variable domain, with remaining parts taken from reference TRBV2 and TRBJ1-2, reads EPEVTQTPSHQVTQMGQEVILRCVPISNHLYFYWYRQILGQKVEFLVSFYNNEISEKSEIFDDQFSVERPDGSNFTLKIRSTKLEDSAMYFCASSGEGGYTFGSGTRLTVV.

The chain uses TRBV5-6 and TRBJ1-5; D gene ambiguous. The CDR3 extends over 15 amino acids. Trimming left V 0 bases short and J 1 base short, with 8 bases between. Germline CDR1 is SGHDT and CDR2 is YYEEEE. The CDR3 protein is CASSLDGISNQPQHF. In DNA, the CDR3 is TGTGCCAGCAGCTTGGACGGGATAAGCAATCAGCCCCAGCATTTT. Drawing the rest from reference TRBV5-6 and TRBJ1-5, the complete variable domain is DAGVTQSPTHLIKTRGQQVTLRCSPKSGHDTVSWYQQALGQGPQFIFQYYEEEERQRGNFPDRFSGHQFPNYSSELNVNALLLGDSALYLCASSLDGISNQPQHFGDGTRLSIL.

This clone is a singleton in its sample. The chain has TRBV10-1 and TRBJ2-7; D may be TRBD1 (6 bases). The CDR3 has 13 residues. Germline loops: CDR1 WNHNN, CDR2 SYGVQD (reference sequence). Trimming cost V 2 bases and J 6 bases, with 11 bases left between them. DNA for the CDR3: TGCGCCAGCAGTGAGGGGGGCCTAGGCGAGCAGTACTTC. Protein: CASSEGGLGEQYF.

This clone turned up a few times. This chain connects TRBV7-9 to TRBJ2-7, with 9 bases fitting TRBD2. The J segment lost 2 bases and the V segment lost 5 bases, leaving 7 bases of the junction unmatched. Germline CDR1 is SEHNR and CDR2 is FQNEAQ (reference sequence). The CDR3 is made up of 15 amino acids. In DNA, the CDR3 is TGTGCCAGCAGCCCGCTTGGCGGGGGGGCCTACGAGCAGTACTTC. Its translation is CASSPLGGGAYEQYF.

This sequence joins TRBV7-9 and TRBJ1-1, with a weak D call TRBD1 (6 bases). The CDR3 consists of 14 residues. Trimming left V 5 bases short and J 0 bases short, with 10 bases between. Germline-derived CDR1 and CDR2 are SEHNR and FQNEAQ (reference sequence). CDR3 DNA: TGTGCCAGCAGCCCAGGGGATATGAACACTGAAGCTTTCTTT. It specifies CASSPGDMNTEAFF.